This record looks at one TCR beta chain sequence and its context. What it binds is not known. This sample was taken from a study of beta chain features in type 1 diabetes. TCRB transcripts that were expressed got sequenced, as all of the isolated RNA had been reverse transcribed. The data were produced by immunoSEQ multiplex PCR, yet TCRdb's version contains in-frame clones alone and is incomplete. The table lists under 450,000 clones, approximately 15% of them singletons. Whole-study results and caveats: Any role of HLA type in TCRB rearrangement remained unresolved here. Researchers reported that naive, central memory and Treg TCRB repertoires appeared more similar in patients than in healthy donors. When VDJ junctions were examined, type 1 diabetes patients showed fewer insertions and more deletions.

Germline CDR1 reads SGHTA; CDR2 reads FQGTGA. There are 16 residues in the CDR3. Trimming shortened V by 2 bases and J by 1 base, and 14 bases separated the two germline ends. The origin of this receptor is a young man in good health. The genes are TRBV7-3 and TRBJ2-5, with D uncertain. The specimen was naive CD4+ T cells from blood. The CDR3 coding sequence is TGTGCCAGCAGCTTAGTCGTCCTGAGAGCCCAAGAGACCCAGTACTTC. Translating it yields CASSLVVLRAQETQYF.